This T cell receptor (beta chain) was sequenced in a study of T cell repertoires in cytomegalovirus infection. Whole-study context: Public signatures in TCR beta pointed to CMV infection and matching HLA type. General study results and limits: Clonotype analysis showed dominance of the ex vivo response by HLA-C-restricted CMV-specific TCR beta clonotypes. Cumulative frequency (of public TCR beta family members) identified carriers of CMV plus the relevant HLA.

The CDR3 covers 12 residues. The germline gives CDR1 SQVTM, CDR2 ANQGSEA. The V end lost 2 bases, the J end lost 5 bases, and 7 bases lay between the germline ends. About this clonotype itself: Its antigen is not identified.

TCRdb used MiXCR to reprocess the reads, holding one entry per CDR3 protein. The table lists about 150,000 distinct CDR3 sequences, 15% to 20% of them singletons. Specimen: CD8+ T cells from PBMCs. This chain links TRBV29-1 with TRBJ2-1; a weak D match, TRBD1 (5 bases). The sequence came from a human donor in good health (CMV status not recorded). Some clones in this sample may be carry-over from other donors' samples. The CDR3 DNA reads TGCAGCGTTGAACGCAGGGACAATGAGCAGTTCTTC. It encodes CSVERRDNEQFF.